This TCR beta chain was sequenced during a study of blood T cell repertoires in COVID-19. About the study: Sites in the United States, Italy and Spain provided acute and convalescent COVID-19 samples. Sources were T cells, B-cell-depleted T cells, or PBMCs; the material itself was cDNA or gDNA.

Authors' data handling: Amplified reference gene primers provided the basis for estimating nucleated cell counts. Sequenced by immunoSEQ multiplex PCR; TCRdb stores in-frame clones only, minus some. V and J calls and clone size are copied from that table; D and trimming were computed from the DNA. The repertoire holds 25,000 or so clones, less than 90% seen once, with roughly 19% in the top ten. Sequences were obtained from peripheral blood. The sequence came from a human donor with acute or convalescent COVID-19. The donor label of this sample is uncertain.

As DNA, the CDR3 is TGTGCCAGCTCACCCGAGGGGGCGACCGGTGAAAAACTGTTTTTT. Its translation is CASSPEGATGEKLFF. The gene calls are TRBV18 and TRBJ1-4; 7 positions match TRBD1. CDR3 size: 15 residues. Germline V gives CDR1 KGHSH, CDR2 LQKENI. Trimming removed 3 bases from V and 7 bases from J; junction bases left unmatched: 8. The whole variable domain, filled in from reference TRBV18 and TRBJ1-4, reads NAGVMQNPRHLVRRRGQEARLRCSPMKGHSHVYWYRQLPEEGLKFMVYLQKENIIDESGMPKERFSAEFPKEGPSILRIQQVVRGDSAAYFCASSPEGATGEKLFFGSGTQLSVL.